The rows below give T cell receptor beta chains drawn from one sample of a study of T-cell memory formation after mild COVID-19. TCRdb recomputed calls from the 5' RACE reads with MiXCR, one row per CDR3 protein. The table shows 250,000 to 350,000 distinct CDR3 sequences, with around 15% occurring only once. Sequenced input: PBMCs or a T cell subset sorted from them (not recorded which). The receptors come from a man between 18 and 29 years old who had mild COVID-19 (a few samples of this study predate the infection). Cell type and time point are not known. CDR3s include the opening cysteine and the closing phenylalanine or tryptophan. The order of the fields is D gene, J gene, clone size, V gene, CDR3 DNA, CDR3 protein. A D gene is named only where the DNA matches it firmly. Only some rows state a clone size, as once, few, many or a class for expanded clones.

D gene: TRBD1
J gene: TRBJ1-6
clone size: few
V gene: TRBV20-1
CDR3 DNA: TGCAGTGCTAGAGATTTCTCACAGGGGGAAGGCTCCCTCCACTTT
CDR3 protein: CSARDFSQGEGSLHF

D gene: .
J gene: TRBJ1-1
clone size: few
V gene: TRBV3-1
CDR3 DNA: TGTGCCAGCAGCCAAGATGAGATACCCTATGAAGCTTTCTTT
CDR3 protein: CASSQDEIPYEAFF

D gene: .
J gene: TRBJ1-5
clone size: few
V gene: TRBV2
CDR3 DNA: TGTGCCAGCAGTGATAATCCGTATAGCAATCAGCCCCAGCATTTT
CDR3 protein: CASSDNPYSNQPQHF

D gene: TRBD2
J gene: TRBJ2-3
clone size: .
V gene: TRBV6-5
CDR3 DNA: TGTGCCAGCAACCAAAGCGGGGAAAGCACAGATACGCAGTATTTT
CDR3 protein: CASNQSGESTDTQYF

D gene: TRBD2
J gene: TRBJ2-3
clone size: .
V gene: TRBV9
CDR3 DNA: TGTGCCAGCAGCGTAGGGGCGGGGGGGACCACAGATACGCAGTATTTT
CDR3 protein: CASSVGAGGTTDTQYF

D gene: .
J gene: TRBJ2-1
clone size: .
V gene: TRBV4-3
CDR3 DNA: TGCGCCAGCAGCCAGAACCTTGGTGAGCAGTTCTTC
CDR3 protein: CASSQNLGEQFF

D gene: .
J gene: TRBJ1-2
clone size: .
V gene: TRBV6-2/TRBV6-3
CDR3 DNA: TGTGCCACCCAGGGGAATTATGGCTACACCTTC
CDR3 protein: CATQGNYGYTF

D gene: .
J gene: TRBJ2-5
clone size: few
V gene: TRBV11-2
CDR3 DNA: TGTGCCAGCAGCGGTGAGACAGGTTGGGAGACCCAGTACTTC
CDR3 protein: CASSGETGWETQYF

D gene: TRBD2
J gene: TRBJ2-1
clone size: .
V gene: TRBV20-1
CDR3 DNA: TGCAGTGCTAGAGGGGGGACTACTACCTACAATGAGCAGTTCTTC
CDR3 protein: CSARGGTTTYNEQFF

D gene: TRBD1
J gene: TRBJ2-5
clone size: many
V gene: TRBV6-2/TRBV6-3
CDR3 DNA: TGTGCCAGCAGTTCACAGGGGTGGAAGACCCAGTACTTC
CDR3 protein: CASSSQGWKTQYF

D gene: .
J gene: TRBJ2-2
clone size: .
V gene: TRBV12-3/TRBV12-4
CDR3 DNA: TGTGCCAGCAGGAGGAGACAGGCGGACGGGGAGCTGTTTTTT
CDR3 protein: CASRRRQADGELFF

D gene: .
J gene: TRBJ1-1
clone size: .
V gene: TRBV9
CDR3 DNA: TGTGCCAGCAGCGTGGACGGGCATGGGAACACTGAAGCTTTCTTT
CDR3 protein: CASSVDGHGNTEAFF

D gene: TRBD1
J gene: TRBJ1-5
clone size: few
V gene: TRBV6-2/TRBV6-3
CDR3 DNA: TGTGCCAGCAGTTACGCGACAGGGGGTCGGAATCAGCCCCAGCATTTT
CDR3 protein: CASSYATGGRNQPQHF

D gene: .
J gene: TRBJ1-1
clone size: .
V gene: TRBV24-1
CDR3 DNA: TGTGCCACCAAGGGGGGGCAGAATGAAGCTTTCTTT
CDR3 protein: CATKGGQNEAFF

D gene: .
J gene: TRBJ2-5
clone size: few
V gene: TRBV6-5
CDR3 DNA: TGTGCCAGCAGTGCCCGCGCCCGGGGGCGAGAGACCCAGTACTTC
CDR3 protein: CASSARARGRETQYF

D gene: .
J gene: TRBJ2-2
clone size: .
V gene: TRBV20-1
CDR3 DNA: TGCAGTGCTGACCACAGGGCAAACACCGGGGAGCTGTTTTTT
CDR3 protein: CSADHRANTGELFF

D gene: TRBD1
J gene: TRBJ2-2
clone size: medium-sized
V gene: TRBV5-1
CDR3 DNA: TGCGCCAGCAGCCCACAGGGGCCCACCGGGGAGCTGTTTTTT
CDR3 protein: CASSPQGPTGELFF

D gene: TRBD1
J gene: TRBJ1-2
clone size: .
V gene: TRBV12-3/TRBV12-4
CDR3 DNA: TGTGCCAGCAGAGCCGGACAGGGAGGCTATGGCTACACCTTC
CDR3 protein: CASRAGQGGYGYTF

D gene: TRBD2
J gene: TRBJ2-2
clone size: .
V gene: TRBV12-3/TRBV12-4
CDR3 DNA: TGTGCCAGCAGTCCGCCTAGCGGGGAAGTCGGGGAGCTGTTTTTT
CDR3 protein: CASSPPSGEVGELFF

D gene: .
J gene: TRBJ2-6
clone size: few
V gene: TRBV5-1
CDR3 DNA: TGCGCCAGCAACCTCGGGGGCTTTGGGGCCAACGTCCTGACTTTC
CDR3 protein: CASNLGGFGANVLTF